The 20 T cell receptor beta chains in this list originate from one sample, sequenced in a study of cytomegalovirus exposure and HLA in healthy donors. Primers for the PCR totalled 60 Vbeta and 13 Jbeta. Sequenced by immunoSEQ multiplex PCR; TCRdb stores in-frame clones only, minus some. This sample has around 180,000 clones, with 80% to 90% found just once. Sequencing used PBMCs. These receptor sequences come from a girl aged 2-10 years in good health and CMV-seropositive.

This chain connects TRBV28 to TRBJ1-2, with TRBD1 as a possible D gene (5 bases). The CDR3 length is 15 residues. CDR1 and CDR2 from the germline V gene are MDHEN and SYDVKM. Trimming stripped 5 bases from V and 6 bases from J, with 19 bases between. CDR3 protein: CASSTVIREMDGYTF. The CDR3 region has the DNA TGTGCCAGCAGTACGGTCATCAGGGAAATGGATGGCTACACCTTC.

There are a few counts of this clone. The rearrangement links TRBV13 to TRBJ1-5; perhaps TRBD1 as D (5 bases). This CDR3 is 18 amino acids long. V was trimmed by 2 bases and J by 9 bases, leaving 26 bases between them. The V gene's germline CDR1 is PRHDT and CDR2 FYEKMQ (reference sequence). CDR3 amino acids: CASSLTAAGGTLPGPQHF. The DNA of the CDR3 is TGTGCCAGCAGCTTAACGGCCGCCGGGGGGACCCTGCCGGGGCCCCAGCATTTT.

The rearrangement links TRBV6-1 to TRBJ2-2; a possible D gene is TRBD2 (6 bases). V was pared by 8 bases and J by 5 bases, with 15 bases between. This CDR3 is 14 amino acids long. Germline V gene lookup returns CDR1 MNHNS and CDR2 SASEGT. CDR3 DNA: TGTGCCAGCCCCAGGTGGGGAGGTACCGGGGAGCTGTTTTTT. Residues: CASPRWGGTGELFF.

The chain has TRBV7-8 and TRBJ1-6; a weak D match, TRBD1 (5 bases). The germline V gene has CDR1 SGHVS and CDR2 FQNEAQ. V was clipped by 3 bases and J by 15 bases, with 18 bases between them. The CDR3 has 14 residues. CDR3 sequence (DNA): TGTGCCAGCAGCTTTGGAGGGGCCGCCCCGAACCTCCACTTT. This encodes CASSFGGAAPNLHF. Full variable domain (outside the CDR3, taken from reference TRBV7-8 and TRBJ1-6): GAGVSQSPRYKVAKRGQDVALRCDPISGHVSLFWYQQALGQGPEFLTYFQNEAQLDKSGLPSDRFFAERPEGSVSTLKIQRTQQEDSAVYLCASSFGGAAPNLHFGNGTRLTVT.

V and J are TRBV5-1 and TRBJ2-1, with 7 positions matching TRBD2. The germline CDR1 and CDR2 sequences are SGHRS and YFSETQ. The CDR3 extends over 16 amino acids. V lost 2 bases, J lost 2 bases, and 7 bases stayed unmatched. The CDR3, as DNA: TGCGCCAGCAGCTTATACCCCGGGACTACCTACAATGAGCAGTTCTTC. This codes for CASSLYPGTTYNEQFF.

The gene calls are TRBV11-3 and TRBJ2-7; a weak D match, TRBD2 (6 bases). The V gene's germline CDR1 is SGHNT and CDR2 YENEEA. The CDR3 has 15 residues. V gave up 1 base and J gave up 3 bases, with 13 bases separating them. The CDR3 spells CASSLGVGTLYEQYF. The CDR3 nucleotides read TGTGCCAGCAGCTTAGGTGTAGGGACTCTCTACGAGCAGTACTTC.

The chain couples TRBV4-1 to TRBJ1-6; D uncertain. CDR1 is MGHRA, CDR2 YSYEKL, per germline. The germline V and J ends were trimmed by 1 base and 10 bases, with 20 bases remaining between them. The CDR3 sequence is 17 residues long. The CDR3 coding sequence is TGCGCCAGCAGCCAAGGTCTTGCTGTCAGGCTACAGTCACCCCTCCACTTT. It specifies CASSQGLAVRLQSPLHF.

This sequence joins TRBV7-8 and TRBJ2-3, with 9 bases matching TRBD2. From germline, CDR1 is SGHVS and CDR2 FQNEAQ. V was pared by 1 base and J by 5 bases, with 4 bases of the junction left unmatched. This CDR3 has 15 amino acids. The DNA of the CDR3 is TGTGCCAGCAGCTTAGTGGCGGGAGGGGGAGATACGCAGTATTTT. The encoded protein is CASSLVAGGGDTQYF.

V usage is TRBV5-1 and J usage is TRBJ1-5, with 7 positions matching TRBD1. Germline values: CDR1 SGHRS, CDR2 YFSETQ. The CDR3 is 14 amino acids. V dropped 4 bases and J dropped 1; count of bases not matched to a gene: 2. CDR3 in amino acids: CASSEQGSNQPQHF. In DNA form, the CDR3 reads TGCGCCAGCAGCGAACAGGGGAGCAATCAGCCCCAGCATTTT.

V and J are TRBV6-1 and TRBJ2-7; D may be TRBD1 (5 bases). The CDR3 has 11 residues. V lost 7 bases and J 3 bases, leaving 7 bases between the germline ends. CDR1 is MNHNS and CDR2 is SASEGT in the germline V gene. The CDR3: CASTGIYEQYF. The CDR3 DNA sequence: TGTGCCAGCACAGGGATCTACGAGCAGTACTTC.

V gene TRBV7-3 combines with J gene TRBJ2-2, with TRBD2 as a possible D gene (5 bases). The CDR3 has 14 amino acids. V shed 5 bases and J shed 2 bases, with 9 bases lying between them. Germline V gene sequence: CDR1 SGHTA, CDR2 FQGTGA. The CDR3 sequence: CASSTSGNTGELFF. The CDR3 DNA follows: TGTGCCAGCAGCACCAGCGGTAACACCGGGGAGCTGTTTTTT. Full variable domain (missing parts from reference TRBV7-3 and TRBJ2-2): GAGVSQTPSNKVTEKGKYVELRCDPISGHTALYWYRQSLGQGPEFLIYFQGTGAADDSGLPNDRFFAVRPEGSVSTLKIQRTERGDSAVYLCASSTSGNTGELFFGEGSRLTVL.

CDR3 sequence: CASKLGTSGVQYF. Written as DNA, the CDR3 is TGTGCCAGCAAATTGGGGACGTCAGGGGTACAGTACTTC. J is TRBJ2-4 and V is TRBV6-1; possible D gene TRBD1, 6 bases. Germline V gives CDR1 MNHNS, CDR2 SASEGT. V lost 7 bases and J lost 13, with 20 bases in between. This CDR3 is built from 13 residues.

The chain combines TRBV25-1 with TRBJ1-5; TRBD1 aligns across 7 bases. Germline V gives CDR1 MGHDK, CDR2 SYGVNS. Germline trimming cut 6 bases from V and 4 bases from J; bases unmatched to any gene: 3. CDR3 size: 13 residues. This CDR3 is CASSPGGNQPQHF. Written as DNA, the CDR3 is TGTGCCAGCAGCCCAGGGGGAAATCAGCCCCAGCATTTT.

The chain is built from TRBV5-1 and TRBJ2-3; TRBD1 matches at 11 bases. Germline CDR1 reads SGHRS; CDR2 reads YFSETQ. The V and J ends lost 4 bases and 4 bases, in that order; junction bases with no gene match: 2. The CDR3 runs 14 residues. CDR3: CASSPGQGADTQYF. CDR3 sequence (DNA): TGCGCCAGCAGCCCGGGACAGGGGGCAGATACGCAGTATTTT.

This chain joins TRBV11-2 and TRBJ1-3; maybe TRBD1 (5 bases). Per the germline V gene, CDR1 is SGHAT and CDR2 is FQNNGV. With 5 bases removed from V and 4 bases from J, the gap between germline ends came to 18 bases. CDR3 length: 16 residues. Here the CDR3 reads CASSPGGDWSGNTIYF. DNA of the CDR3: TGTGCCAGCAGCCCCGGAGGGGATTGGTCCGGAAACACCATATATTTT.

The CDR3 coding sequence is TGTGCCTGGAGTCTCCCGGGACAGGGCTTGAACACTGAAGCTTTCTTT. It translates to CAWSLPGQGLNTEAFF. This sequence joins TRBV30 and TRBJ1-1, with 9 bases that match TRBD1. The CDR3 is made up of 16 amino acids. Germline trimming cut 2 bases from V and 0 bases from J; bases unmatched to any gene: 7. Germline V gene data show CDR1 as GTSNPN and CDR2 as SVGIG (reference sequence).

The rearrangement joins TRBV11-1 to TRBJ2-7, with a weak D call TRBD1 (6 bases). Germline CDR1 SGHAT, CDR2 FQDESV (reference sequence). Trimming shortened V by 2 bases and J by 1 base, and 9 bases separated the two germline ends. CDR3 length: 14 amino acids. The CDR3 DNA sequence: TGTGCCAGCAGCTTACTCCAGGGGTCCTACGAGCAGTACTTC. Residues: CASSLLQGSYEQYF.

The chain has TRBV30 and TRBJ2-2, with 7 positions matching TRBD2. The V gene's germline CDR1 is GTSNPN and CDR2 SVGIG (reference sequence). V lost 0 bases, J lost 6 bases, and 10 bases stayed unmatched. CDR3 size: 16 residues. The DNA for the CDR3 is TGTGCCTGGAGTGTCCCCTTACTAGCGAAGGCCGGGGAGCTGTTTTTT. It translates to CAWSVPLLAKAGELFF.

The J gene is TRBJ1-2, the V gene TRBV2; 7 bases align to TRBD1. Trimming at V came to 8 bases and at J to 6 bases, leaving 9 bases not matched to a gene. This CDR3 comprises 13 residues. Germline CDR1 SNHLY, CDR2 FYNNEI. CDR3 sequence: CASVPGTENGYTF. The DNA for the CDR3 is TGTGCCAGCGTTCCCGGGACAGAAAATGGCTACACCTTC.

The rearrangement links TRBV4-1 to TRBJ2-5; 9 bases line up with TRBD1. This CDR3 region has 14 residues. CDR1 and CDR2 from the germline V gene are MGHRA and YSYEKL. The junction had 7 bases not matched to a gene; V was cut back by 8 bases and J by 3 bases. Here the CDR3 DNA reads TGCGCCAGCCGCAAGACAGGGGGAGAAGAGACCCAGTACTTC. Residues: CASRKTGGEETQYF.